Below, one TCR beta chain is given with its context. This specimen belongs to a study of T cells in Graves' hyperthyroidism and ophthalmopathy. Amplification yielded TCR beta CDR3 regions, with RNA transcripts as the source. With the HTBI primer set, the TCR CDR3 went through a first round of RT-PCR. Using its own MiXCR run on the multiplex PCR reads, TCRdb lists one record per CDR3 protein. The sample records hundreds of thousands of distinct CDR3 sequences, roughly a sixth being singletons. An approximately 9.8 ml volume of fresh peripheral blood provided the PBMCs. Material for sequencing was blood. The receptor was derived from a woman younger than 30 with Graves' ophthalmopathy.

In nucleotides, the CDR3 is TGCAGTGCTAGAGTTACCGGGACAGGGGGATATCAGCCCCAGCATTTT. It translates to CSARVTGTGGYQPQHF. The chain links TRBV20-1 to TRBJ1-5; 11 bases align to TRBD1. The germline V gene encodes CDR1 DFQATT and CDR2 SNEGSKA (reference sequence). The CDR3 spans 16 residues. J was trimmed by 5 bases and V by 1 base; bases with no gene match: 7.